This T cell receptor beta chain is drawn from a study of STAT3 mutations in large granular lymphocyte leukemia. On the study more broadly: Canonical activating STAT3 mutations were detected in roughly half of the longitudinally sequenced T-LGLL patients.

Each sample's TCRbeta library yielded on average around 42,000 productive templates. Sequencing used immunoSEQ multiplex PCR; TCRdb keeps in-frame clones, though not all of them. The sample holds tens of thousands of clones; about 88% are singletons and the top ten take about 0.46%. Findings and caveats of the study: In T-cell large granular lymphocyte leukemia, about half of patients showed multiple immunodominant subclonotypes. In some patients, a small highly pathogenic clone possibly went undetected. After therapy, 6 of 18 patients switched clonotypes, all new clones STAT3 wild type.

This CDR3 region has 14 residues. The germline CDR1 and CDR2 sequences are SQVTM and ANQGSEA. V dropped 6 bases and J dropped 7 bases, with 20 bases sitting between them. Turning to this clone: What it binds is not known.

The sequenced sample consisted of PBMCs. The receptor's source is a human donor with T large granular lymphocyte leukemia. Some clones in this sample may be carry-over from other donors' samples. The rearrangement joins TRBV29-1 to TRBJ2-3; D may be TRBD1 or TRBD2 (5 bases each). The CDR3 sequence: CSVPAPGPGNTQYF. DNA for the CDR3: TGCAGCGTCCCAGCTCCGGGGCCAGGAAATACGCAGTATTTT.